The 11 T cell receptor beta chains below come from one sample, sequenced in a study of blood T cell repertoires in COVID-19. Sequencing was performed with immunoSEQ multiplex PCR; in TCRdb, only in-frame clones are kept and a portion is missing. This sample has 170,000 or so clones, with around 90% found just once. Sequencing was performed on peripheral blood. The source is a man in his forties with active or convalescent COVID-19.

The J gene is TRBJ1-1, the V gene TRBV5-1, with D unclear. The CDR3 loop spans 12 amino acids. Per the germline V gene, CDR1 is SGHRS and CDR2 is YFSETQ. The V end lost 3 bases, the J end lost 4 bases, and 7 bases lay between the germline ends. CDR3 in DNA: TGCGCCAGCAGCTGGGAGGGCACTGAAGCTTTCTTT. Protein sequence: CASSWEGTEAFF.

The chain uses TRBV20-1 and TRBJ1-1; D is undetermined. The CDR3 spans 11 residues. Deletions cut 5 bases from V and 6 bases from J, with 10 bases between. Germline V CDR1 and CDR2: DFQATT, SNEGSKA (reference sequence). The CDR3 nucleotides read TGCAGTGCTTTAACACGATCTGAAGCTTTCTTT. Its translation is CSALTRSEAFF.

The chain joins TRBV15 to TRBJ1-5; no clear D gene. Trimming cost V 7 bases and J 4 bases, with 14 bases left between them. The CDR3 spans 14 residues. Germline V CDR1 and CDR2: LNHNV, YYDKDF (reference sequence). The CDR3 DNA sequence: TGTGCCACCACCCCAGGAGGGTTTAATCAGCCCCAGCATTTT. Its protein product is CATTPGGFNQPQHF. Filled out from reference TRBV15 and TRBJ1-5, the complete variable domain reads DAMVIQNPRYQVTQFGKPVTLSCSQTLNHNVMYWYQQKSSQAPKLLFHYYDKDFNNEADTPDNFQSRRPNTSFCFLDIRSPGLGDTAMYLCATTPGGFNQPQHFGDGTRLSIL.

CDR3 nucleotides: TGTGCCAGCAGTACGAACCAGGGACCGGAGGGCACTGAAGCTTTCTTT. Protein: CASSTNQGPEGTEAFF. This chain uses TRBV28 with TRBJ1-1; a weak D match, TRBD1 (5 bases). Trimming stripped 5 bases from V and 4 bases from J, with 20 bases between. Germline lookup yields CDR1 MDHEN and CDR2 SYDVKM. The CDR3 consists of 16 residues.

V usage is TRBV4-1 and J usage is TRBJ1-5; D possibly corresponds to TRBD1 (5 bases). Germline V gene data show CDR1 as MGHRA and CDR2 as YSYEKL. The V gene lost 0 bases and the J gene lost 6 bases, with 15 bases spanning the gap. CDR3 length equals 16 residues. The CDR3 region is CASSQERTSQGQPQHF. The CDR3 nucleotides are TGCGCCAGCAGCCAAGAGAGGACCTCCCAGGGTCAGCCCCAGCATTTT.

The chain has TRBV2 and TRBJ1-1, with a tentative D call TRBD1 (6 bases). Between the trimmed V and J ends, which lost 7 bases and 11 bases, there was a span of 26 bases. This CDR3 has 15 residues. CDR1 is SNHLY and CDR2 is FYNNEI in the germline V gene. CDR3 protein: CASTARQVDPFGAFF. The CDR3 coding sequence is TGTGCCAGCACTGCTAGACAGGTGGACCCGTTTGGGGCTTTCTTT.

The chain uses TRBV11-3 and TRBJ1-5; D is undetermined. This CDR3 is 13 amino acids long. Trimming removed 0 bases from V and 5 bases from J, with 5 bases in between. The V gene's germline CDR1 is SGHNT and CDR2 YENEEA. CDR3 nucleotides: TGTGCCAGCAGCTTAGATCTCGATCAGCCCCAGCATTTT. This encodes CASSLDLDQPQHF. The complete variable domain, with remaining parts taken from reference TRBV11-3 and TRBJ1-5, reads EAGVVQSPRYKIIEKKQPVAFWCNPISGHNTLYWYLQNLGQGPELLIRYENEEAVDDSQLPKDRFSAERLKGVDSTLKIQPAELGDSAVYLCASSLDLDQPQHFGDGTRLSIL.

The CDR3 DNA reads TGCGCCAGCAGCCCTATACCGGGACTAGCTTCAGAGACCCAGTACTTC. Protein product: CASSPIPGLASETQYF. The chain carries TRBV5-1 and TRBJ2-5, with 9 bases identical to TRBD2. Trimming at V came to 4 bases and at J to 4 bases, leaving 11 bases not matched to a gene. CDR3 length equals 16 residues. Per germline, CDR1 SGHRS and CDR2 YFSETQ.

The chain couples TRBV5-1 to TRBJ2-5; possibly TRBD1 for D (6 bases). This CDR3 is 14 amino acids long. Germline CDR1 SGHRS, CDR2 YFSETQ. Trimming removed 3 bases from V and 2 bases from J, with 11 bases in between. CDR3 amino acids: CASSWGQIQETQYF. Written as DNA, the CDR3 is TGCGCCAGCAGCTGGGGACAAATTCAAGAGACCCAGTACTTC.

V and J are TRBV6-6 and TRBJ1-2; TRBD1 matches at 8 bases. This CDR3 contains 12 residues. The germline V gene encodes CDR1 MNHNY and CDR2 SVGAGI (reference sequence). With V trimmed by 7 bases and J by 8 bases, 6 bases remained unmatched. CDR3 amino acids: CASNKQGGGYTF. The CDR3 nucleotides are TGTGCCAGCAATAAACAGGGGGGAGGCTACACCTTC.

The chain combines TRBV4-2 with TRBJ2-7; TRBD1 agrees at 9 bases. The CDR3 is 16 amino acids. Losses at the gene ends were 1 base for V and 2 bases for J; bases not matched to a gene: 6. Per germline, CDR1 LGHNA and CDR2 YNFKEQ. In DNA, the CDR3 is TGTGCCAGCAGCCAAGGGGTGGGACAGGGAACCTACGAGCAGTACTTC. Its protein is CASSQGVGQGTYEQYF.